These 11 T cell receptor beta chains share one sample of origin, sequenced in a study of radiation and T cells in renal cell carcinoma (TCRdb year 2020). The time point label, read with the paper, signifies: blood 2 weeks post-SBRT. The treatment or condition label for this specimen denotes: 15 Gy SBRT to primary tumor, nephrectomy 4 weeks later. The library was made by the immunoSEQ multiplex PCR assay. TCRdb holds this immuneACCESS table with in-frame rearrangements only. Some clones are missing; in checked studies, unresolved V genes explain under half, and the rest has no known cause. Present in this sample are some 80,000 clones, 86% of which were seen just once. The ten largest make up around 21% of the sample. Sequenced here: blood, sampled from a patient whose treatment included radiotherapy and nephrectomy. The receptors originated from a woman aged 45-65 years with renal cell carcinoma.

The chain links TRBV20-1 to TRBJ1-2, with D possibly matching TRBD1 (5 bases). This CDR3 spans 11 amino acids. Germline V gene data show CDR1 as DFQATT and CDR2 as SNEGSKA (reference sequence). Trimming stripped 7 bases from V and 5 bases from J, with 11 bases between. The CDR3 DNA reads TGCAGTGGTACAGGAGATTATGGCTACACCTTC. Encoded protein: CSGTGDYGYTF.

This clone occurred a few times. The V call is TRBV19, the J call TRBJ1-1; no firm D call. CDR3 size: 15 residues. Trimming left V 4 bases short and J 0 bases short, with 12 bases between. Germline values: CDR1 LNHDA, CDR2 SQIVND (reference sequence). CDR3: CASSSPSRLNTEAFF. Written as DNA, the CDR3 is TGTGCCAGTAGTAGCCCAAGCCGGTTGAACACTGAAGCTTTCTTT.

Here the CDR3 DNA reads TGTGCCAGCAGTAAGTCAGGGAACTCCTACGAGCAGTACTTC. It specifies CASSKSGNSYEQYF. V usage is TRBV28 and J usage is TRBJ2-7; D might be TRBD1 (5 bases). Trimming stripped 5 bases from V and 0 bases from J, with 11 bases between. Germline V CDR1 and CDR2: MDHEN, SYDVKM. This CDR3 has 14 amino acids.

V gene TRBV29-1 combines with J gene TRBJ2-1; 12 bases align to TRBD2. The CDR3 totals 18 residues. In germline, CDR1 is SQVTM, CDR2 ANQGSEA. V lost 2 bases and J lost 8; bases outside the gene matches: 16. Here the CDR3 reads CSVEITSGRPSGVDEQFF. CDR3 in DNA: TGCAGCGTTGAAATCACTAGCGGGAGGCCAAGTGGGGTCGATGAGCAGTTCTTC.

This chain connects TRBV28 to TRBJ1-6, with D perhaps matching TRBD1 (6 bases). The V gene's germline CDR1 is MDHEN and CDR2 SYDVKM. Trimming cost V 6 bases and J 5 bases, with 11 bases left between them. The CDR3 extends over 14 amino acids. DNA of the CDR3: TGTGCCAGCAGGGAACAGGGAAATAATTCACCCCTCCACTTT. Its protein product is CASREQGNNSPLHF.

The J gene is TRBJ1-1, the V gene TRBV11-2; 9 nucleotides agree with TRBD1. V trimming: 5 bases; J trimming: 1 base; junction bases outside the gene matches: 2. Germline lookup yields CDR1 SGHAT and CDR2 FQNNGV. This CDR3 comprises 14 residues. CDR3 sequence reads: CASSPGQGNTEAFF. As DNA, the CDR3 is TGTGCCAGCAGCCCGGGACAGGGGAACACTGAAGCTTTCTTT.

The chain links TRBV30 to TRBJ1-5; 11 bases line up with TRBD1. The CDR3 covers 16 residues. Germline V gene sequence: CDR1 GTSNPN, CDR2 SVGIG (reference sequence). Losses at the gene ends were 2 bases for V and 7 bases for J; bases not matched to a gene: 10. The CDR3 protein is CAWSPTLDRGHQPQHF. The CDR3 DNA is TGTGCCTGGAGTCCCACCCTGGACAGGGGGCACCAGCCCCAGCATTTT. The complete variable domain, with remaining parts taken from reference TRBV30 and TRBJ1-5, reads SQTIHQWPATLVQPVGSPLSLECTVEGTSNPNLYWYRQAAGRGLQLLFYSVGIGQISSEVPQNLSASRPQDRQFILSSKKLLLSDSGFYLCAWSPTLDRGHQPQHFGDGTRLSIL.

This clone occurred a few times. The chain is built from TRBV15 and TRBJ2-2, with unresolved D. From germline, CDR1 is LNHNV and CDR2 YYDKDF (reference sequence). The CDR3 has 14 residues. Trimming cost V 5 bases and J 10 bases, with 17 bases left between them. The CDR3 DNA sequence: TGTGCCACCAGCCAAGAGCTTGGGGTCACGGAGCTGTTTTTT. Amino acids: CATSQELGVTELFF.

The genes are TRBV19 and TRBJ1-5; 7 bases fit TRBD1. J was trimmed by 6 bases and V by 5 bases; bases with no gene match: 10. Germline assignment: CDR1 LNHDA and CDR2 SQIVND (reference sequence). This CDR3 region has 15 residues. The CDR3 loop reads CASSPPEGAAQPQHF. In DNA form, the CDR3 reads TGTGCCAGTAGTCCCCCCGAGGGGGCGGCTCAGCCCCAGCATTTT.

V usage is TRBV7-3 and J usage is TRBJ2-5; D is possibly TRBD2 (5 bases). This CDR3 region has 15 residues. V lost 6 bases and J 2 bases, leaving 16 bases between the germline ends. Germline V lookup: CDR1 SGHTA, CDR2 FQGTGA. The CDR3: CASSTMAGEQETQYF. CDR3 nucleotides: TGTGCCAGCAGTACGATGGCCGGGGAGCAAGAGACCCAGTACTTC.

This clone has only one observation. The genes are TRBV19 and TRBJ2-7, with D perhaps matching TRBD1 (5 bases). Trimming pared 3 bases from V and 7 bases from J, leaving 13 bases between. From germline, CDR1 is LNHDA and CDR2 SQIVND (reference sequence). This CDR3 has 13 amino acids. The CDR3 loop reads CASSIGALGEQYF. CDR3 bases: TGTGCCAGTAGTATTGGGGCATTGGGGGAGCAGTACTTC. Filled out from reference TRBV19 and TRBJ2-7, the complete variable domain reads DGGITQSPKYLFRKEGQNVTLSCEQNLNHDAMYWYRQDPGQGLRLIYYSQIVNDFQKGDIAEGYSVSREKKESFPLTVTSAQKNPTAFYLCASSIGALGEQYFGPGTRLTVT.